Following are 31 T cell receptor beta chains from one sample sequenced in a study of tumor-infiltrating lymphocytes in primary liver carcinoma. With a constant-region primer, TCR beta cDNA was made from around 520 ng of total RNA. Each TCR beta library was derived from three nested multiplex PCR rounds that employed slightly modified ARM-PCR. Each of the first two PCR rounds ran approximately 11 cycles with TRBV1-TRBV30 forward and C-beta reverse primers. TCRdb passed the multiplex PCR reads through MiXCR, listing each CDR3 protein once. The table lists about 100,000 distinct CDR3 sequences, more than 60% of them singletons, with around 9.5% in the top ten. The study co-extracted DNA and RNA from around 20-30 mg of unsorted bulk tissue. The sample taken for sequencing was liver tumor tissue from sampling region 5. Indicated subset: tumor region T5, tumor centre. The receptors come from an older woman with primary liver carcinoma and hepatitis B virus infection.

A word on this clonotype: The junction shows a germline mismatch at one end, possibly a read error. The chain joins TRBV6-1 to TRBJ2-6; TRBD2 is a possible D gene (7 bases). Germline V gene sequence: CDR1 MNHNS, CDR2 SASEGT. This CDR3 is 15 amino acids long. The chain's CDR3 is CASSGTSGGANILTF. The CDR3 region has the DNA TGTGCCAGCAGTGGGACTAGTGGGGGGGCCAACATCCTGACTTTC.

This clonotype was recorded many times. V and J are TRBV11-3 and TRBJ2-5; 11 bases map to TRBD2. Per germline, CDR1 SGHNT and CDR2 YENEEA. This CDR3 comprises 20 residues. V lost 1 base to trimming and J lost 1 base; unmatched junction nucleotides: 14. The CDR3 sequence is CASSLGGLAVPLTFQETQYF. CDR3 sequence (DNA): TGTGCCAGCAGCTTAGGGGGACTAGCGGTACCCCTCACCTTCCAAGAGACCCAGTACTTC.

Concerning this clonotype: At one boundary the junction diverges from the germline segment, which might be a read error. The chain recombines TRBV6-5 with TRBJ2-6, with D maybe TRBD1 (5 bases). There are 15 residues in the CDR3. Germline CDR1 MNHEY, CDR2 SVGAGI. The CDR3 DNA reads TGTGCCAGCAGTCAAACAACCTTTGGGGCCAATGTCCTGACTTTC. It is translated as CASSQTTFGANVLTF.

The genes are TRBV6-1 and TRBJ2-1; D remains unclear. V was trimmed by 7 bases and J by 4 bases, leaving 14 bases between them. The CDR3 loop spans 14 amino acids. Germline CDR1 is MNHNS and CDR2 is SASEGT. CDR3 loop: CASIVGMEYNEQFF. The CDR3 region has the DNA TGTGCCAGCATCGTAGGGATGGAGTACAATGAGCAGTTCTTC.

This CDR3 is CAINLQYQETQYF. The CDR3 region has the DNA TGTGCCATCAACTTACAGTATCAAGAGACCCAGTACTTC. V is TRBV11-1 and J is TRBJ2-5; D is unclear. Germline V lookup: CDR1 SGHAT, CDR2 FQDESV (reference sequence). There are 13 residues in the CDR3. Trimming shortened V by 10 bases and J by 2 bases, and 14 bases separated the two germline ends.

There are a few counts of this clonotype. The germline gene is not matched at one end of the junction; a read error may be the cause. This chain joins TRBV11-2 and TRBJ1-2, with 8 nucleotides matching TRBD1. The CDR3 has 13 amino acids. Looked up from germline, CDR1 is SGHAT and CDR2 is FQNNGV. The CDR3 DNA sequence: TGTGCCAGCAGCATAGACAGGGGTGATGGCTACACCTTC. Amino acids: CASSIDRGDGYTF.

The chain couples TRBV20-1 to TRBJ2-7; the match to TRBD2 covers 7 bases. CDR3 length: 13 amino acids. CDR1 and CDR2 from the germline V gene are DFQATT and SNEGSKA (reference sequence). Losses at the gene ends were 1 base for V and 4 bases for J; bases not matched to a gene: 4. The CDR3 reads CSARVAGVYEQYF. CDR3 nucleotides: TGCAGTGCTAGAGTTGCGGGAGTTTACGAGCAGTACTTC.

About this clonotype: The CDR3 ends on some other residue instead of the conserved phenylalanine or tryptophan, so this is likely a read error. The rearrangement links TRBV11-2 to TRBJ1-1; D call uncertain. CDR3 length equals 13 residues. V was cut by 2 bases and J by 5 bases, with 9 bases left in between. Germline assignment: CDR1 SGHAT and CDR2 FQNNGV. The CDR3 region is CASSLLAETEAFI. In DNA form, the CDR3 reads TGTGCCAGCAGCTTATTGGCCGAAACTGAAGCTTTCATC.

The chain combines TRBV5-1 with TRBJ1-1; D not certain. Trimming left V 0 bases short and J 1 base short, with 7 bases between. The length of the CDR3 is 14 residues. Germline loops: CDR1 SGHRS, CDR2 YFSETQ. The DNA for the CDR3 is TGCGCCAGCAGCTTGGACGGGTCGAACACTGAAGCTTTCTTT. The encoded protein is CASSLDGSNTEAFF.

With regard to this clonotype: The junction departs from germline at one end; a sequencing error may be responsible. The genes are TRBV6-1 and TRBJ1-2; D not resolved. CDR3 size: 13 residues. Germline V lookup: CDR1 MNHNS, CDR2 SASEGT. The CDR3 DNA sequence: TGTGCCAGCGGCCCCAGCCCAGACTATGGCTATACCTTC. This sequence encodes CASGPSPDYGYTF.

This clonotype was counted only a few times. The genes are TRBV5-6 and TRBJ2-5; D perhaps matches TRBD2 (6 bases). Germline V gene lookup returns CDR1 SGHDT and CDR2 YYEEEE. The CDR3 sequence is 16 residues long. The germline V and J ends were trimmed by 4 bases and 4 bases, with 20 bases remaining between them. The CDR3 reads CASSPRGGGTGETQYF. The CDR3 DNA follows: TGTGCCAGCAGCCCCCGGGGAGGCGGGACTGGAGAGACCCAGTACTTC. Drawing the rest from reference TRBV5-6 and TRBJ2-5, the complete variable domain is DAGVTQSPTHLIKTRGQQVTLRCSPKSGHDTVSWYQQALGQGPQFIFQYYEEEERQRGNFPDRFSGHQFPNYSSELNVNALLLGDSALYLCASSPRGGGTGETQYFGPGTRLLVL.

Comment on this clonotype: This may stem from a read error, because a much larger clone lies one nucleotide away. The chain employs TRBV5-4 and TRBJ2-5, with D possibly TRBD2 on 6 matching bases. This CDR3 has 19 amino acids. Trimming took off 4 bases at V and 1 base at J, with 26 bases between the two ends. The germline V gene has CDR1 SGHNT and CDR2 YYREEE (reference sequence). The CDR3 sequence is CASSRKGRRRWGVQETQYF. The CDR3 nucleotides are TGTGCCAGCAGCCGCAAAGGGCGCAGGAGATGGGGGGTCCAAGAGACCCAGTACTTC. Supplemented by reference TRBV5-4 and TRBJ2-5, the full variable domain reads ETGVTQSPTHLIKTRGQQVTLRCSSQSGHNTVSWYQQALGQGPQFIFQYYREEENGRGNFPPRFSGLQFPNYSSELNVNALELDDSALYLCASSRKGRRRWGVQETQYFGPGTRLLVL.

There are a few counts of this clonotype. The CDR3 DNA sequence: TGTGCCAGTATCTTGCAAGAGACCCAGTACTTC. This codes for CASILQETQYF. This chain connects TRBV11-3 to TRBJ2-5; D is unresolved. CDR1 SGHNT and CDR2 YENEEA come from the germline V gene. Trimming took off 9 bases at V and 2 bases at J, with 7 bases between the two ends. This CDR3 has 11 residues.

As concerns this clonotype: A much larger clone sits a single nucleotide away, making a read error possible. The CDR3: CASLEVGSNQPQHF. As DNA, the CDR3 is TGTGCCAGCCTGGAGGTGGGGAGCAATCAGCCCCAGCATTTT. The V and J genes are TRBV28 and TRBJ1-5; D gene uncertain. CDR1 is MDHEN and CDR2 is SYDVKM in the germline V gene. The CDR3 loop spans 14 amino acids. Trimming removed 8 bases from V and 1 base from J, with 12 bases in between.

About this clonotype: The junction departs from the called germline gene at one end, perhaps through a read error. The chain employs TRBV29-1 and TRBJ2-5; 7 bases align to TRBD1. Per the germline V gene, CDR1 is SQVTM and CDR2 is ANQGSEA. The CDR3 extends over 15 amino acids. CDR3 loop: CSAEGPTGDQETQYF. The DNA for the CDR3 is TGCAGCGCTGAAGGCCCAACAGGGGACCAAGAGACTCAGTACTTC.

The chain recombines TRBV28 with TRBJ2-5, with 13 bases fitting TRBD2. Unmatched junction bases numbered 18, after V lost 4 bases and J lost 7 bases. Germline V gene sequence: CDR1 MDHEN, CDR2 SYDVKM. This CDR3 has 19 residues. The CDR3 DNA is TGTGCCAGCAGTTCCCCAGCCCGGACTAGCGGGAGCCCTGCAAGGACCCAGTACTTC. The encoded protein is CASSSPARTSGSPARTQYF.

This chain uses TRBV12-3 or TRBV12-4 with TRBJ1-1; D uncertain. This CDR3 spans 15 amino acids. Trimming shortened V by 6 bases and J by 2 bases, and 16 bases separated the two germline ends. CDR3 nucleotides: TGTGCCAGCAGACCTAACAGAGGCGACAACACTGAAGCTTTCTTT. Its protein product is CASRPNRGDNTEAFF.

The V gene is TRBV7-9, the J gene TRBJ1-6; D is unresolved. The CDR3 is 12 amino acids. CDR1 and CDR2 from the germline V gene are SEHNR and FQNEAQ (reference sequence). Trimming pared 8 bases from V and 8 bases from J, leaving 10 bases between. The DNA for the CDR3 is TGTGCCAGCGGCCTCGGGGATTCACCCCTCCACTTT. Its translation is CASGLGDSPLHF. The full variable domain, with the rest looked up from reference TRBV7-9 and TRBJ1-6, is DTGVSQNPRHKITKRGQNVTFRCDPISEHNRLYWYRQTLGQGPEFLTYFQNEAQLEKSRLLSDRFSAERPKGSFSTLEIQRTEQGDSAMYLCASGLGDSPLHFGNGTRLTVT.

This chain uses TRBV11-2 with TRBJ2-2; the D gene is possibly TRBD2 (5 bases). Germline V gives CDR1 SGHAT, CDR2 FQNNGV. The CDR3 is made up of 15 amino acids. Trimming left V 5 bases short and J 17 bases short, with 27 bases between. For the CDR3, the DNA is TGTGCCAGCAGCCCTCCGCAAGGACCGGCCGGGGAGCCTTTTTTT. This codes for CASSPPQGPAGEPFF.

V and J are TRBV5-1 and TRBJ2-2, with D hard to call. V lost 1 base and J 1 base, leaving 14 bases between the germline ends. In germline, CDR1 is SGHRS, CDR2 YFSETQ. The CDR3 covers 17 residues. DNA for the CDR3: TGCGCCAGCAGCTTGCCCCCATCCTCCCTGAACACCGGGGAGCTGTTTTTT. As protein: CASSLPPSSLNTGELFF.

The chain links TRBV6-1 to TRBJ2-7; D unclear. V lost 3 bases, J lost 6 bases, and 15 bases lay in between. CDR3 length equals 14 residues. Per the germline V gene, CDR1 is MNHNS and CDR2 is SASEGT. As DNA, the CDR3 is TGTGCCAGCAGTGATGAGGCAGGTCCCTTCGAGCAGTACTTC. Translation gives CASSDEAGPFEQYF.

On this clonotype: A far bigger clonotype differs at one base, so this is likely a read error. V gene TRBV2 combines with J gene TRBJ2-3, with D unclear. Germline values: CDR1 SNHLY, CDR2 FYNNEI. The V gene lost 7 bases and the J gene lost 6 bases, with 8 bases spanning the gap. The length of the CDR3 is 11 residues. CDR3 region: CASNSTDTQYF. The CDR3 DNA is TGTGCCAGCAACTCAACGGATACGCAGTATTTT.

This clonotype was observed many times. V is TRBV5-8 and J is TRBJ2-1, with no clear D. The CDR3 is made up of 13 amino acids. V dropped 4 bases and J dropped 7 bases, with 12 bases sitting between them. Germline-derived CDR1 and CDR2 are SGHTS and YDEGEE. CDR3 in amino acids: CASSPSMRNEQFF. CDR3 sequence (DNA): TGTGCCAGCAGCCCCAGCATGAGGAATGAGCAGTTCTTC.

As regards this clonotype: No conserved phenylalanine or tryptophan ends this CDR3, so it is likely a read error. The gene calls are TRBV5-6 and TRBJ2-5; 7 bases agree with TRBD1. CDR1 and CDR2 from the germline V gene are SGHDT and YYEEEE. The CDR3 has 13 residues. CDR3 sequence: CASSRGLEETQYI. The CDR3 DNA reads TGTGCCAGCAGCAGGGGGCTCGAAGAGACACAGTACATC.

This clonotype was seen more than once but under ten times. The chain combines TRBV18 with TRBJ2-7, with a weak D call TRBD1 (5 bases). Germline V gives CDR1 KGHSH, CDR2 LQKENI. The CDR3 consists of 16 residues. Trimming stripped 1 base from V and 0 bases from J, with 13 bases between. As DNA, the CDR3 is TGTGCCAGCTCACCACGTCTGGGGCGGAGCTCCTACGAGCAGTACTTC. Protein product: CASSPRLGRSSYEQYF.

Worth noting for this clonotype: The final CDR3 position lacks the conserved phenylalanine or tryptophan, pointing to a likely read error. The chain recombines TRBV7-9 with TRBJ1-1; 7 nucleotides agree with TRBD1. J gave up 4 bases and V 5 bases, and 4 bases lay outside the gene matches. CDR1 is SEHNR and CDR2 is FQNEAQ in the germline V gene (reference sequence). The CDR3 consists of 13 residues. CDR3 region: CASSPGGGTEAFL. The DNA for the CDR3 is TGTGCCAGCAGCCCAGGGGGTGGCACTGAAGCTTTCTTA.

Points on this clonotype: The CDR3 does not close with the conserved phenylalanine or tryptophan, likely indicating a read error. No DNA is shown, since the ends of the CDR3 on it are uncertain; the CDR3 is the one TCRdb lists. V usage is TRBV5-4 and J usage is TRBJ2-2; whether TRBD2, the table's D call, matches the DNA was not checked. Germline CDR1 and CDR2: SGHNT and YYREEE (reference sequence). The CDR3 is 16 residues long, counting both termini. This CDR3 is CASSQGASGYTGEMFL.

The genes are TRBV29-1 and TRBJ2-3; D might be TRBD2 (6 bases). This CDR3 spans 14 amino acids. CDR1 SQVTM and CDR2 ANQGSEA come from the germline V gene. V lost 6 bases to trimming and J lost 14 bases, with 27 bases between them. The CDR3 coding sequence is TGCAGCGTCACGGGGCACTCGGGCGGGGAGAGAGTGTATTTT. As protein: CSVTGHSGGERVYF.

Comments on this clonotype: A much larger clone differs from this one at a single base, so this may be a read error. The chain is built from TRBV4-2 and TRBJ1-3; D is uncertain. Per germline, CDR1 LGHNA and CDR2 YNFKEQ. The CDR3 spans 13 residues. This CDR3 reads CASSQARSVPGDF. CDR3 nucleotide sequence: TGTGCCAGCAGCCAAGCCAGGAGCGTCCCTGGGGATTTT.

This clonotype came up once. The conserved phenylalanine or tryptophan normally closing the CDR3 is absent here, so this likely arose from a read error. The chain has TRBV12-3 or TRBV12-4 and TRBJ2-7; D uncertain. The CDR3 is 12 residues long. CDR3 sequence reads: CATSSRVHEQYS. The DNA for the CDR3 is TGTGCCACCAGTTCAAGGGTCCACGAGCAGTACTCC.

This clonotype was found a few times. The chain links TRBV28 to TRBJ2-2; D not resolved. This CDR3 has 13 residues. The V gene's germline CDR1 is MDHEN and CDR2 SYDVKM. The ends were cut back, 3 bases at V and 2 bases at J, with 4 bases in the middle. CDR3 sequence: CASSFQNTGELFF. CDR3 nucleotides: TGTGCCAGCAGTTTCCAAAACACCGGGGAGCTGTTTTTT.